These 5 T cell receptor beta chains share one sample of origin, sequenced in a study of shared clonotypes between healthy human individuals. Naive CD8 populations comprised CD45RO-negative cells positively selected for CCR7, excluding terminally differentiated effector memory CD45RA+ cells. Generated by immunoSEQ multiplex PCR, the TCRdb table keeps only in-frame clones and is missing some. The repertoire consists of about 2.1 million clones, with 90% to 95% occurring once and the leading ten covering about 1.7%. Sequencing used naive CD8+ T cells from PBMCs. The receptor set was obtained from a young man in good health. Some clones in this sample may be carry-over from other donors' samples.

V usage is TRBV27 and J usage is TRBJ1-1; unclear D gene. The V end lost 2 bases, the J end lost 2 bases, and 12 bases lay between the germline ends. This CDR3 comprises 15 residues. CDR1 is MNHEY, CDR2 SMNVEV, per germline (reference sequence). The CDR3 coding sequence is TGTGCCAGCAGTTTAAGCCCGAACCCAAACACTGAAGCTTTCTTT. It translates to CASSLSPNPNTEAFF.

In its sample, this clone was seen once. The J gene is TRBJ2-2, the V gene TRBV6-5; D call uncertain. V was shortened by 6 bases and J by 5 bases, with 13 bases between the two germline ends. The CDR3 has 14 residues. Germline values: CDR1 MNHEY, CDR2 SVGAGI. The CDR3 spells CASREDERTGELFF. The CDR3 coding sequence is TGTGCCAGCAGAGAGGACGAAAGGACCGGGGAGCTGTTTTTT.

CDR3 in DNA: TGTGCCAGCAGCACTACCCAAGCCGTGGTTTGGGGGGCCAACGTCCTGACTTTC. Its protein is CASSTTQAVVWGANVLTF. The genes are TRBV7-9 and TRBJ2-6; D gene ambiguous. Trimming left V 5 bases short and J 4 bases short, with 21 bases between. Germline V gene lookup returns CDR1 SEHNR and CDR2 FQNEAQ (reference sequence). The CDR3 contains 18 residues.

The chain links TRBV7-6 to TRBJ2-2; 10 positions match TRBD2. The CDR3 is made up of 18 amino acids. J lost 5 bases, V lost 2 bases, and 11 bases had no gene match. Germline loops: CDR1 SGHVS, CDR2 FNYEAQ. Written as DNA, the CDR3 is TGTGCCAGCAGCTTAAATTCGGCTAGCGGGAGTAGGACCGGGGAGCTGTTTTTT. Amino acid sequence: CASSLNSASGSRTGELFF.

As concerns this clone: Different DNA sequences within this sample yield the same CDR3. The chain employs TRBV27 and TRBJ1-5; 7 positions agree with TRBD1. The trim removed 7 bases at V and 0 bases at J, leaving 3 bases unmatched. This CDR3 has 14 amino acids. Germline V CDR1 and CDR2: MNHEY, SMNVEV (reference sequence). CDR3 sequence reads: CASTSGGSNQPQHF. The CDR3 bases are TGTGCCAGCACCTCAGGGGGTAGCAATCAGCCCCAGCATTTT.